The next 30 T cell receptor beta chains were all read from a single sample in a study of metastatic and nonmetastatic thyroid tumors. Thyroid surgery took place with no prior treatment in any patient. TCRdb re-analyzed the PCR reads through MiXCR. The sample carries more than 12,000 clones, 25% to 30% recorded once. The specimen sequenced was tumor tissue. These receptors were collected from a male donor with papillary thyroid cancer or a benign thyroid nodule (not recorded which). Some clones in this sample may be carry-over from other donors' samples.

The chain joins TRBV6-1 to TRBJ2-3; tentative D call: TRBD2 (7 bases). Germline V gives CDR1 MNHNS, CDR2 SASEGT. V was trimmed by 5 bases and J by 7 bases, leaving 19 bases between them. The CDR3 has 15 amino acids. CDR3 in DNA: TGTGCCAGCAGTCGTACTATCGGGGGGCCATATACGCAGTATTTT. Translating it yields CASSRTIGGPYTQYF.

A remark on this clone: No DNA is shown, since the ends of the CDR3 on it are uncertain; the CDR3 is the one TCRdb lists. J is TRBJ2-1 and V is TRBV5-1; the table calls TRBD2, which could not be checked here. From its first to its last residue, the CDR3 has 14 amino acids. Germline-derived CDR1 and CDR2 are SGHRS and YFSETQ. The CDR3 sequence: CASSLWGPGNEEFF.

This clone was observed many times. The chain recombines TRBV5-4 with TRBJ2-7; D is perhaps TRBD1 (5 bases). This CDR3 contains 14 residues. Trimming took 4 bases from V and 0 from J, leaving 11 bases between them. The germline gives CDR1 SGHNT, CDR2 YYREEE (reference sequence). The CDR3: CASSRIGASYEQYF. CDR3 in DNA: TGTGCCAGCAGCCGAATTGGGGCCTCCTACGAGCAGTACTTC.

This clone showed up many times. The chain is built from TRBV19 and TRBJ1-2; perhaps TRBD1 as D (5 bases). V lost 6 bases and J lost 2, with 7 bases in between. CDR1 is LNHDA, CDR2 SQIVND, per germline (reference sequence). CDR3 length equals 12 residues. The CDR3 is CASSPGNYGYTF. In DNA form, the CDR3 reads TGTGCCAGTAGCCCAGGGAACTATGGCTACACCTTC.

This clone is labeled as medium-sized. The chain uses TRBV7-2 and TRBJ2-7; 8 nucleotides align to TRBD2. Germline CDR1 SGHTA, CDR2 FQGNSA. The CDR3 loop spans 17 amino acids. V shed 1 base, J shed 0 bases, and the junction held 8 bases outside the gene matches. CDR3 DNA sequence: TGTGCCAGCAGCTTAGGGCGAGTTAGCGGGGTCTCCTACGAGCAGTACTTC. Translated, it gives CASSLGRVSGVSYEQYF.

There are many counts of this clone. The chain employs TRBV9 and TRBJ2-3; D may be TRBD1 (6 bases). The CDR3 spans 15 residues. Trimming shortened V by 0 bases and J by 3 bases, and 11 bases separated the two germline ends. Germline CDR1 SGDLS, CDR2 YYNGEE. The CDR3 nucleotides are TGTGCCAGCAGCGTAGAACAGGGTCGAACAGATACGCAGTATTTT. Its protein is CASSVEQGRTDTQYF.

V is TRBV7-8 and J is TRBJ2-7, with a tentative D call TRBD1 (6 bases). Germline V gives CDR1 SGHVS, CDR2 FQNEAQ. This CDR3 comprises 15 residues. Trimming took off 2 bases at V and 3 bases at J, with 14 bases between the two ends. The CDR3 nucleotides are TGTGCCAGCAGCTTACCGGCAGGGGCGAACTACGAGCAGTACTTC. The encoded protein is CASSLPAGANYEQYF.

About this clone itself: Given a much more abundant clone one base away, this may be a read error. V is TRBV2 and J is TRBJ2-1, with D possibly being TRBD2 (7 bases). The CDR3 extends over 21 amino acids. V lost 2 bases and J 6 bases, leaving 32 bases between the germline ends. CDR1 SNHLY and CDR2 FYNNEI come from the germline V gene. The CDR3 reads CASSEWNQGTNGPMDTNEQFF. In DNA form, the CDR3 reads TGTGCCAGCAGTGAATGGAACCAGGGGACTAACGGGCCCATGGACACCAATGAGCAGTTCTTC. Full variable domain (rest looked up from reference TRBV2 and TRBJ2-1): EPEVTQTPSHQVTQMGQEVILRCVPISNHLYFYWYRQILGQKVEFLVSFYNNEISEKSEIFDDQFSVERPDGSNFTLKIRSTKLEDSAMYFCASSEWNQGTNGPMDTNEQFFGPGTRLTVL.

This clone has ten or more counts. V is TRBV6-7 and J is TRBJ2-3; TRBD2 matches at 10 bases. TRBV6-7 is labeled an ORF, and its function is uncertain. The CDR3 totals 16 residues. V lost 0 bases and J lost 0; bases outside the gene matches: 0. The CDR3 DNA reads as TGTGCCAGCAGTTACTCGACTAGCGGGAGCACAGATACGCAGTATTTT. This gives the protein CASSYSTSGSTDTQYF.

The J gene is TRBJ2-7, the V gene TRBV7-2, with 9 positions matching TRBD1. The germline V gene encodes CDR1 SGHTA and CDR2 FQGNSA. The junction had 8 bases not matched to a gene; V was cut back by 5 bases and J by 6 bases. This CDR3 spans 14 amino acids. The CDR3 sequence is CASSPNRGLSEQYF. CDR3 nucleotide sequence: TGTGCCAGCAGCCCAAACAGGGGGCTGAGCGAGCAGTACTTC.

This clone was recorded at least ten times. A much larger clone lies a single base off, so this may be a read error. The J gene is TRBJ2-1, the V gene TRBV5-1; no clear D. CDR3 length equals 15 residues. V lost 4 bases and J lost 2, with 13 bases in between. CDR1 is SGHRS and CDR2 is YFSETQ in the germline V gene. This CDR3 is CASSGGRSPYNEQFF. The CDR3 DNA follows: TGCGCCAGCAGCGGCGGACGGAGCCCCTACAATGAGCAGTTCTTC.

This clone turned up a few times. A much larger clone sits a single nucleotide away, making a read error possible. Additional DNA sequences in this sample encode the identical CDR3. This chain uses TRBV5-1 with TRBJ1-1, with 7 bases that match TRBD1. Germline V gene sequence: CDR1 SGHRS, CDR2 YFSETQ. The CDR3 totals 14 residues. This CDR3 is CAGSYRGEGTEAFF. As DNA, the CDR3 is TGCGCCGGCAGCTACAGGGGAGAAGGCACTGAAGCTTTCTTT.

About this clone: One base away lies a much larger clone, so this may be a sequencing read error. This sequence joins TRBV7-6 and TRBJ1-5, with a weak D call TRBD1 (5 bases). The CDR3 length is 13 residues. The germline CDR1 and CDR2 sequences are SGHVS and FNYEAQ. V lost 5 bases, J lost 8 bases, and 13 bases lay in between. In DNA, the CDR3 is TGTGCCAGCAGCAAGGGGTGTGGGGAGCCCCAGCATTTT. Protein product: CASSKGCGEPQHF.

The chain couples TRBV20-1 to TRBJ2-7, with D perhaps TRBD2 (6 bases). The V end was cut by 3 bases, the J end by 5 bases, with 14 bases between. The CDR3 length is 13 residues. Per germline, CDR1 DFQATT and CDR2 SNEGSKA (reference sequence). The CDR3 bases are TGCAGTGCTAGTGAGTTGACGGGAGACGAGCAGTACTTC. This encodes CSASELTGDEQYF.

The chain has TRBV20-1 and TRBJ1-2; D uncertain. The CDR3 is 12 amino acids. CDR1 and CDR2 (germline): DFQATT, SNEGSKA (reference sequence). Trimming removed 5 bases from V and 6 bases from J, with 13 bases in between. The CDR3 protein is CSAVGLVHGYTF. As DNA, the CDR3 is TGCAGTGCTGTAGGTCTAGTACATGGCTACACCTTC.

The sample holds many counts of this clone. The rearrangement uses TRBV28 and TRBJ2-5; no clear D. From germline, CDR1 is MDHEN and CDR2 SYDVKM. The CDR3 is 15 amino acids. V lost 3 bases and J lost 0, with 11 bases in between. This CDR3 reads CASSFRARYQETQYF. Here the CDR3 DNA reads TGTGCCAGCAGTTTCAGAGCACGGTACCAAGAGACCCAGTACTTC.

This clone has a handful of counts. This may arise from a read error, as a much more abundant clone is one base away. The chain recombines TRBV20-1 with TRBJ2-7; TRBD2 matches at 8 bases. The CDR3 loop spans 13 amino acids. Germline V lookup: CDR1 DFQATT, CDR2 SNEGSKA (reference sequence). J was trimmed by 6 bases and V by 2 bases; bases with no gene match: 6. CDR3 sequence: CSARYFSGAEQYF. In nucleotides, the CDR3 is TGCAGTGCTAGATATTTTAGCGGGGCCGAGCAGTACTTC.

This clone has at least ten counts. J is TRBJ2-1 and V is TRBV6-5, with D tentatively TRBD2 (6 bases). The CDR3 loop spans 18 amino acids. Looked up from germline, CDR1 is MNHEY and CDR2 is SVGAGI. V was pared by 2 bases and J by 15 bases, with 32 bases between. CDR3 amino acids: CASSYRKGGPQRQSRGFF. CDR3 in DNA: TGTGCCAGCAGTTACCGAAAGGGAGGCCCACAGAGACAGAGCCGTGGGTTCTTC.

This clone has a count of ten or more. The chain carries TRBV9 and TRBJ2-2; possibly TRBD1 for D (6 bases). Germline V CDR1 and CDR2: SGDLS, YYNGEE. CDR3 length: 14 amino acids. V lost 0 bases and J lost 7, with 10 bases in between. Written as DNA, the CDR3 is TGTGCCAGCAGCGTAGCTTTGGACAGCGGGGAGCTGTTTTTT. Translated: CASSVALDSGELFF.

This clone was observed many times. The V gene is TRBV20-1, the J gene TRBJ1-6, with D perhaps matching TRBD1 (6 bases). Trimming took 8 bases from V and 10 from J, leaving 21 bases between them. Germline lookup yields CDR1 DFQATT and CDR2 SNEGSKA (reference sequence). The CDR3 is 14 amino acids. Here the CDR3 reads CSTSRSRGGSPLHF. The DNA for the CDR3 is TGCAGTACCTCTAGGTCCAGGGGTGGGTCACCCCTCCACTTT.

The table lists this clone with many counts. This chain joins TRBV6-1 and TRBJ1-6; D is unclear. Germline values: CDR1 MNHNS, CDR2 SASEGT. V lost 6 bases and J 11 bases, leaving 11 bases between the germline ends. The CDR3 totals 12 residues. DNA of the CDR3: TGTGCCAGCAGCCTGCCGGGGACACCCCTCCACTTT. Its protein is CASSLPGTPLHF.

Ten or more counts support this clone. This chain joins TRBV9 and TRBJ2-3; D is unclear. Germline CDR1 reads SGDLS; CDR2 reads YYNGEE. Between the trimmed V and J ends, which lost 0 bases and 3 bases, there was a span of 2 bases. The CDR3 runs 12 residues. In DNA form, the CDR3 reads TGTGCCAGCAGCGTAGCGACAGATACGCAGTATTTT. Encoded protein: CASSVATDTQYF.

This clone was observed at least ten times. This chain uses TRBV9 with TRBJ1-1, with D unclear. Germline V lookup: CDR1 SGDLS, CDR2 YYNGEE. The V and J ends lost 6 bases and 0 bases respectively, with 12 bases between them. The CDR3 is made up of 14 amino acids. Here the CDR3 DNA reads TGTGCCAGCACCGTGGGCCTACTGAACACTGAAGCTTTCTTT. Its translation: CASTVGLLNTEAFF.

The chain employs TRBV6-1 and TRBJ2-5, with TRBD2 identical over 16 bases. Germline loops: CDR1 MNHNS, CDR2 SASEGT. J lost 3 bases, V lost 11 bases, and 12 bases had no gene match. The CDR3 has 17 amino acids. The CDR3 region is CAGLSGTSGGVKETQYF. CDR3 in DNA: TGTGCCGGACTCTCCGGGACTAGCGGGGGGGTTAAAGAGACCCAGTACTTC.

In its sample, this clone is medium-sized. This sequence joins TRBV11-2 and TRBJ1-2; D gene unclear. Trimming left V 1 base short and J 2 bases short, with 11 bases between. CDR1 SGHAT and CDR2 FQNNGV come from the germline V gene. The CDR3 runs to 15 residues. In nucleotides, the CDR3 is TGTGCCAGCAGCTTAGTCGGCAGCACCAACTATGGCTACACCTTC. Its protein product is CASSLVGSTNYGYTF.

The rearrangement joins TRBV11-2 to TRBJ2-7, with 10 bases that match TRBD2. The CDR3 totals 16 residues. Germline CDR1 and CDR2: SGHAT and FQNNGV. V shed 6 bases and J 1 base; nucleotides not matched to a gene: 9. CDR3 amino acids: CASSSHSGGFSYEQYF. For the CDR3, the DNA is TGTGCCAGCAGTTCACATAGCGGGGGGTTTTCCTACGAGCAGTACTTC.

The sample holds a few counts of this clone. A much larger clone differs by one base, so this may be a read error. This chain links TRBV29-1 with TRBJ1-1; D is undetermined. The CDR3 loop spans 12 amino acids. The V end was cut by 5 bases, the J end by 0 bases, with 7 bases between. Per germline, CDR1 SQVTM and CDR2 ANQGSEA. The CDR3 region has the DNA TGCAGCGTTCACACCGTGAACACTGAAGCTTTCTTT. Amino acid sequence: CSVHTVNTEAFF.

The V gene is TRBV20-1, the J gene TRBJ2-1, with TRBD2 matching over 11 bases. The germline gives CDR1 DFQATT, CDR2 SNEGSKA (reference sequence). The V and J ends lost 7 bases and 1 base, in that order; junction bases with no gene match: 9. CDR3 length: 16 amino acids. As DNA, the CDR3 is TGCAGTGTCTTTAGCGGGAGGGCCCTTTCCTACAATGAGCAGTTCTTC. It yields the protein CSVFSGRALSYNEQFF.

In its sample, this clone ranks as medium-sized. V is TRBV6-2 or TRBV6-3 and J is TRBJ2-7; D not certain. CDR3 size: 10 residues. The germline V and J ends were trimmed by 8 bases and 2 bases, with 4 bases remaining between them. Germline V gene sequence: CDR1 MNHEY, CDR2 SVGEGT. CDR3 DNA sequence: TGTGCCAGCGGAACCTACGAGCAGTACTTC. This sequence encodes CASGTYEQYF.

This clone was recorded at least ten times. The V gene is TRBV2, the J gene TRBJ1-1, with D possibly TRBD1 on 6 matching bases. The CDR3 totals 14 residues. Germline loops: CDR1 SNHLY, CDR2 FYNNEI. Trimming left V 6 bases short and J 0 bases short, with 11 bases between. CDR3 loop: CASSPGEMNTEAFF. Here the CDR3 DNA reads TGTGCCAGCAGCCCAGGGGAAATGAACACTGAAGCTTTCTTT.